These 7 T cell receptor beta chains came from one sample sequenced in a study of shared clonotypes between healthy human individuals. Clones were sequenced by immunoSEQ multiplex PCR, and TCRdb holds only the in-frame ones, with some missing. Of 2 million to 2.5 million clones listed, around 95% are singletons. The sequencing input was naive CD4+ T cells sorted from blood. Subset given: CD45RA+ positively selected. The receptors originated from a man younger than 35 in good health.

V gene TRBV5-6 combines with J gene TRBJ1-3; 8 bases agree with TRBD1. V lost 1 base and J lost 0; bases outside the gene matches: 6. The CDR3 loop spans 17 amino acids. Germline V CDR1 and CDR2: SGHDT, YYEEEE. CDR3 DNA: TGTGCCAGCAGCTTGAGGGACAGGCGATCCTCTGGAAACACCATATATTTT. Encoded protein: CASSLRDRRSSGNTIYF.

The chain recombines TRBV27 with TRBJ2-4, with D possibly being TRBD1 (5 bases). Deletions cut 1 base from V and 1 base from J, with 11 bases between. Germline V CDR1 and CDR2: MNHEY, SMNVEV (reference sequence). The CDR3 covers 16 residues. In DNA, the CDR3 is TGTGCCAGCAGTTTATGGGCCCCAGGGGCCAAAAACATTCAGTACTTC. As protein: CASSLWAPGAKNIQYF.

The chain couples TRBV11-2 to TRBJ2-5, with D tentatively TRBD1 (7 bases). V was cut by 4 bases and J by 7 bases, with 19 bases left in between. Germline-derived CDR1 and CDR2 are SGHAT and FQNNGV. This CDR3 is 15 amino acids long. CDR3 residues: CASSYAGPQGGTQYF. The CDR3 region has the DNA TGTGCCAGCAGCTACGCCGGGCCCCAGGGGGGGACCCAGTACTTC.

The chain carries TRBV2 and TRBJ2-7; 9 bases line up with TRBD2. The V gene end was trimmed by 3 bases and the J gene end by 0 bases; junction bases not matched to a gene: 6. The V gene's germline CDR1 is SNHLY and CDR2 FYNNEI. The CDR3 length is 16 residues. DNA for the CDR3: TGTGCCAGCAGTGAGGGCGGTAGCGGGGGCTCCTACGAGCAGTACTTC. Encoded protein: CASSEGGSGGSYEQYF.

The chain uses TRBV10-3 and TRBJ2-1; D gene ambiguous. CDR1 and CDR2 from the germline V gene are ENHRY and SYGVKD. There are 14 residues in the CDR3. The V end was cut by 10 bases, the J end by 6 bases, with 19 bases between. The CDR3 DNA sequence: TGTGCCACCATCAGTGGGCCCTTATCCAATGAGCAGTTCTTC. Protein sequence: CATISGPLSNEQFF.

This sequence joins TRBV28 and TRBJ2-4; D not resolved. The CDR3 length is 15 residues. Trimming cost V 8 bases and J 5 bases, with 19 bases left between them. Germline V gene data show CDR1 as MDHEN and CDR2 as SYDVKM. The CDR3 region is CASEQYRAPENIQYF. The CDR3 DNA sequence: TGTGCCAGCGAACAGTATCGTGCCCCCGAAAACATTCAGTACTTC.

The chain combines TRBV21-1 with TRBJ2-7. TRBV21-1 is classified as a pseudogene. The CDR3 length is 15 residues. CDR3 nucleotides: TGTGCCAGCAGCAAACGCTACGGGGCCAGTCCCGAGCAGTACTTC. Translating it yields CASSKRYGASPEQYF.